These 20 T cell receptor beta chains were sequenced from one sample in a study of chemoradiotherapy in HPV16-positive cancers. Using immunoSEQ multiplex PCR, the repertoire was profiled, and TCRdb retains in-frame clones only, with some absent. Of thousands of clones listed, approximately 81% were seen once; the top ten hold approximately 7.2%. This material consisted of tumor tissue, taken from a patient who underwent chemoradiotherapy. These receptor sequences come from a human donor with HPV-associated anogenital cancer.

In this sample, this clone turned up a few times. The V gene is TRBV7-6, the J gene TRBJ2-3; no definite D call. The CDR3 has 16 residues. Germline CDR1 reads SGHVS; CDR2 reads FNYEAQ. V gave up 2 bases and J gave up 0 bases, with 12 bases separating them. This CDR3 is CASSLYPGPSTDTQYF. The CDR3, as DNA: TGTGCCAGCAGCTTATACCCCGGGCCTAGCACAGATACGCAGTATTTT.

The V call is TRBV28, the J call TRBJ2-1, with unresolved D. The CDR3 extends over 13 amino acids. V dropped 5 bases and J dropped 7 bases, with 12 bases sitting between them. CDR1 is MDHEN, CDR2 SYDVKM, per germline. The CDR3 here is CASSLPLSNEQFF. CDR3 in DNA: TGTGCCAGCAGTCTCCCTCTTAGTAATGAGCAGTTCTTC.

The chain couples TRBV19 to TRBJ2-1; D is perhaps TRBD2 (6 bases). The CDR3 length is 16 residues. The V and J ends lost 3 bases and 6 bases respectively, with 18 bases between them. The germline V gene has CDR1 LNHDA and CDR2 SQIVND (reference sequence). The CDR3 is CASSMEGAGRSNEQFF. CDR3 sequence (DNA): TGTGCCAGTAGTATGGAGGGCGCGGGGAGGTCCAATGAGCAGTTCTTC.

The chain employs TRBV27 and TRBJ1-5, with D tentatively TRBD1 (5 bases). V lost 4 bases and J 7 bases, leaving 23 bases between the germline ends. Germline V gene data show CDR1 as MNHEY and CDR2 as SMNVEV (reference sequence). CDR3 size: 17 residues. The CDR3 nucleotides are TGTGCCAGCAGTTGGACCCGGGTGGGCAGGGTGGGGCAGCCCCAGCATTTT. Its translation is CASSWTRVGRVGQPQHF.

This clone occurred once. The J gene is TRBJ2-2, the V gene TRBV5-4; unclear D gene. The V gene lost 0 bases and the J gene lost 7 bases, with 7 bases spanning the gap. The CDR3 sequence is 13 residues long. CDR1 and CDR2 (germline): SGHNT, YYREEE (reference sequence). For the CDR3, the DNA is TGTGCCAGCAGCTTGGCTCCGGGCGGGGAGCTGTTTTTT. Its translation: CASSLAPGGELFF.

CDR3 residues: CAISEPGEGQSYEQYF. CDR3 in DNA: TGTGCCATCAGTGAGCCCGGGGAGGGACAGTCCTACGAGCAGTACTTC. The V and J genes are TRBV10-3 and TRBJ2-7, with D perhaps TRBD1 or TRBD2 (7 bases each). The germline V gene encodes CDR1 ENHRY and CDR2 SYGVKD. The CDR3 is 16 residues long. V was trimmed by 2 bases and J by 1 base, leaving 15 bases between them.

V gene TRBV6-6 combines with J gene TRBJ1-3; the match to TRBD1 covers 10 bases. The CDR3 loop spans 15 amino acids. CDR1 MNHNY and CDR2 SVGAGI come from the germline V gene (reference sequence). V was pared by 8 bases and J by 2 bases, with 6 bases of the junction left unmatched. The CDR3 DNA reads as TGTGCCAGCCGATCCGGGACAGGGGCTGGAAACACCATATATTTT. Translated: CASRSGTGAGNTIYF.

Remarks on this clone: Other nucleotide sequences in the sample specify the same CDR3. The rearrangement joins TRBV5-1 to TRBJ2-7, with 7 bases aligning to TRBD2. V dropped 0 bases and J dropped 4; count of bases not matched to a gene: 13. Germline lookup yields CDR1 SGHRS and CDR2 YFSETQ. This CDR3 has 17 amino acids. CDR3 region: CASSLGPVGRGGYEQYF. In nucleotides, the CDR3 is TGCGCCAGCAGCTTGGGCCCCGTAGGTCGGGGAGGGTACGAGCAGTACTTC.

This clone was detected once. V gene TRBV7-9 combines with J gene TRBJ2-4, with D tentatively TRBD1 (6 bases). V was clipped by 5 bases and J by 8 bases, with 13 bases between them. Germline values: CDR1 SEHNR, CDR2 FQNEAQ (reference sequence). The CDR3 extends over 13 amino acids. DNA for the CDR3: TGTGCCAGCAGCGACAGGACCCTCGACATTCAGTACTTC. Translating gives CASSDRTLDIQYF.

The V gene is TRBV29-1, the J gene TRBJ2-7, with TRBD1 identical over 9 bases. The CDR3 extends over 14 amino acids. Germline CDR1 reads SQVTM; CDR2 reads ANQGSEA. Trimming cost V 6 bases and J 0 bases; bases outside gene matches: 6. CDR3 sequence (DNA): TGCAGCGTGGGGGGGACAGGGAGCTCCTACGAGCAGTACTTC. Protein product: CSVGGTGSSYEQYF.

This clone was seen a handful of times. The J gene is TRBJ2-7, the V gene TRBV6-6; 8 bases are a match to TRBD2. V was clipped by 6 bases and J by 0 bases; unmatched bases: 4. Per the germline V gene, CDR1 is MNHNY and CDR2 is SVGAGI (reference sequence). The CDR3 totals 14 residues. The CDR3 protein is CASSHGTSSYEQYF. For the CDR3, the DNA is TGTGCCAGCAGCCACGGGACTAGCTCCTACGAGCAGTACTTC.

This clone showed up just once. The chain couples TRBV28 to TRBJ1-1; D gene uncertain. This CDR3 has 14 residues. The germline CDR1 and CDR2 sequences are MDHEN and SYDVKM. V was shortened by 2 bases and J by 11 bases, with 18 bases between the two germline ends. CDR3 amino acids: CASSLGSGVSEAFF. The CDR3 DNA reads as TGTGCCAGCAGTTTAGGGAGTGGGGTGTCGGAGGCTTTCTTT.

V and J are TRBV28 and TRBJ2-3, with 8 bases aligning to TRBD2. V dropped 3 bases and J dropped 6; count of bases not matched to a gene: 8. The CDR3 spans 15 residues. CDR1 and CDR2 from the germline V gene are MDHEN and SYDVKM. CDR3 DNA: TGTGCCAGCAGTTTCCCCGCGGGAGGTGGGGATACGCAGTATTTT. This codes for CASSFPAGGGDTQYF.

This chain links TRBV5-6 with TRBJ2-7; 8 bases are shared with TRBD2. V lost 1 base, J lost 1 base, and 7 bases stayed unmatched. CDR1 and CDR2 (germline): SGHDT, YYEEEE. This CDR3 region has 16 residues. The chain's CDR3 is CASSLRGGKASYEQYF. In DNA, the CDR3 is TGTGCCAGCAGCTTGCGGGGGGGTAAGGCGTCCTACGAGCAGTACTTC.

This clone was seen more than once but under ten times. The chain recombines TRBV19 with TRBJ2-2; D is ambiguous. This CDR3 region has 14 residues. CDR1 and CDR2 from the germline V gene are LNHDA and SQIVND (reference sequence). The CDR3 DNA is TGTGTCACACAGTCCCCAAATCACGCCGGGGAGCTGTTTTTT. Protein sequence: CVTQSPNHAGELFF. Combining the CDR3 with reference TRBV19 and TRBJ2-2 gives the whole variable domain DGGITQSPKYLFRKEGQNVTLSCEQNLNHDAMYWYRQDPGQGLRLIYYSQIVNDFQKGDIAEGYSVSREKKESFPLTVTSAQKNPTAFYLCVTQSPNHAGELFFGEGSRLTVL.

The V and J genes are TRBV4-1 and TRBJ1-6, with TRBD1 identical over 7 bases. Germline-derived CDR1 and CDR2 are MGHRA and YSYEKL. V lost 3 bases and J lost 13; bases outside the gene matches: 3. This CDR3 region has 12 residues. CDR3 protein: CASSQDRLPLHF. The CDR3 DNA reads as TGCGCCAGCAGCCAGGACAGGCTCCCCCTCCACTTT.

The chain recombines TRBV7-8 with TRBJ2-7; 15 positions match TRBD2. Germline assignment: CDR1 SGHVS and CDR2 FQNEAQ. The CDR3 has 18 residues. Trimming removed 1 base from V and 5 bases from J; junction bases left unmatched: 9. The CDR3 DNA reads TGTGCCAGCAGCTTAGGGGGGACTAGCGGGAGGAACGGGAACGAGCAGTACTTC. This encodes CASSLGGTSGRNGNEQYF.

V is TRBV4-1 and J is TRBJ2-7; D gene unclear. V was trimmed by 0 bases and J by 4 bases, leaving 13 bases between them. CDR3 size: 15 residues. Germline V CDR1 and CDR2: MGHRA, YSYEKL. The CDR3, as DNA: TGCGCCAGCAGCCAAGAGATTTACAGCATTTACGAGCAGTACTTC. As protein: CASSQEIYSIYEQYF.

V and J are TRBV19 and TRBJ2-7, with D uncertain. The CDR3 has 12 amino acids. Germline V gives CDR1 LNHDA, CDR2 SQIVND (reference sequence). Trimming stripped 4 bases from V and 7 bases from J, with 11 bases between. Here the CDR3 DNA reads TGTGCCAGTAGTACGAATAAGGGAGAGCAGTACTTC. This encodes CASSTNKGEQYF.

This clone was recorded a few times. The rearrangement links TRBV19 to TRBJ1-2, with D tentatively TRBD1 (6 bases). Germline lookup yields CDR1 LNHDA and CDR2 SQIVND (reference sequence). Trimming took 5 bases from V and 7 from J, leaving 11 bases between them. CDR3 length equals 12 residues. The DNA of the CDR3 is TGTGCCAGTAGTCTCGACAGGAGTGGCTACACCTTC. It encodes CASSLDRSGYTF.